This TCR beta chain was identified during a study of OX40 agonist ivuxolimab in advanced cancers. Study-level information: Enrolled patients in dose escalation had cancers that were hepatocellular carcinoma, melanoma, renal cell or head and neck cancer. One hepatocellular carcinoma and a couple of cutaneous melanoma patients partially responded.

Some clones are missing from TCRdb's copy, which holds only in-frame ones; the method was immunoSEQ multiplex PCR. The table has approximately 110,000 clones, roughly 92% seen once; the top ten hold under 0.85%. General study findings and limits: Partial responders dosed at 0.1-3.0 mg/kg displayed clonal expansion ranking among the lowest.

V was trimmed by 3 bases and J by 1 base, leaving 10 bases between them. Germline V gene sequence: CDR1 MDHEN, CDR2 SYDVKM. CDR3 length equals 15 residues. A remark on this clone: Its target is unknown.

Blood was sampled at baseline, cycle 4 day 1, and cycle 7 day 1. This TCR was recovered from an adult with an advanced solid tumor such as melanoma, head and neck, liver or kidney cancer. The chain recombines TRBV28 with TRBJ1-5; no firm D call. The starting material was CD4+ or CD8+ T cells sorted from blood, obtained in a trial of the OX40 agonist ivuxolimab. The CDR3, as DNA: TGTGCCAGCAGTTTCACGCCGAACAGCAATCAGCCCCAGCATTTT. Residues: CASSFTPNSNQPQHF. The full variable domain, completed using reference TRBV28 and TRBJ1-5, is DVKVTQSSRYLVKRTGEKVFLECVQDMDHENMFWYRQDPGLGLRLIYFSYDVKMKEKGDIPEGYSVSREKKERFSLILESASTNQTSMYLCASSFTPNSNQPQHFGDGTRLSIL.